This entry features one TCR beta chain sequence. The sample originates from a study of blood T cell repertoires in COVID-19. Study context: Acute and convalescent COVID-19 specimens originated in the United States, Italy and Spain. Sample material is recorded as cDNA or gDNA derived from T cells, B-cell-depleted T cells, or PBMCs.

In the original analysis: Nucleated cell number was recorded as an estimate derived from reference gene primer amplification. Clones were read by immunoSEQ multiplex PCR, and TCRdb kept only the in-frame ones, dropping some. The DNA was the basis for D and trimming; V, J and clone size are from that table. The sample contains 100,000 to 150,000 clones, 70% to 90% of which appear only once. This receptor was identified in a woman older than 75 with acute or convalescent COVID-19. The sequenced sample consisted of peripheral blood.

This CDR3 is CASSDAHYSGNTIYF. The CDR3 DNA is TGTGCCAGCAGTGACGCGCATTACTCTGGAAACACCATATATTTT. The chain combines TRBV6-4 with TRBJ1-3; D is unresolved. Looked up from germline, CDR1 is MRHNA and CDR2 is SNTAGT. V gave up 2 bases and J gave up 0 bases, with 8 bases separating them. The CDR3 has 15 amino acids.